The table lists the clone carrying this TCR beta chain with a few counts. The sample comes from a study of Graves' ophthalmopathy and Graves' hyperthyroidism. This CDR3 has 14 residues. The ends were cut back, 6 bases at V and 5 bases at J, with 17 bases in the middle. RNA transcripts yielded amplified TCR beta CDR3 regions. HTBI primers were used in a first-round RT-PCR, which preceded a second-round multiplex PCR. TCRdb re-analysed the multiplex PCR reads in MiXCR, keeping a single row per CDR3 protein. The repertoire includes about 620,000 distinct CDR3 sequences, 22% of them detected once, and more than 5.5% sits in the top ten.

This receptor was obtained from a woman aged 18-35 years with stable Graves' hyperthyroidism. Some clones in this sample may be carry-over from other donors' samples. The sample comprised peripheral blood. This rearrangement joins TRBV12-3 or TRBV12-4 to TRBJ2-7; D might be TRBD2 (7 bases). Here the CDR3 DNA reads TGTGCCAGCAGCCTGGGTGGCGGGGGCGACGAGCAGTACTTC. It codes for CASSLGGGGDEQYF.